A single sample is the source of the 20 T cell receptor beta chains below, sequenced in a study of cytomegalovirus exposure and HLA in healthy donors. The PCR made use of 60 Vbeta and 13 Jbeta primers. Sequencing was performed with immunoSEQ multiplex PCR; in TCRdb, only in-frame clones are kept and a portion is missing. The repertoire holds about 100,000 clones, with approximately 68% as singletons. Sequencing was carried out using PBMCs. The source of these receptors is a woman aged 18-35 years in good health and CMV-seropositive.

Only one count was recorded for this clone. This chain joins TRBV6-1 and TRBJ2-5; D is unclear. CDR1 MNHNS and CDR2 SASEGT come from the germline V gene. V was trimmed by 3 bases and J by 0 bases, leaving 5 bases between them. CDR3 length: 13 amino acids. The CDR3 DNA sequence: TGTGCCAGCAGTGAGGCAGACCAAGAGACCCAGTACTTC. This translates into CASSEADQETQYF.

Here the CDR3 reads CAVGGGNEKLFF. The CDR3 region has the DNA TGTGCCGTTGGGGGGGGGAATGAAAAACTGTTTTTT. The chain links TRBV25-1 to TRBJ1-4; D perhaps matches TRBD1 (5 bases). CDR1 is MGHDK and CDR2 is SYGVNS in the germline V gene. Trimming pared 11 bases from V and 5 bases from J, leaving 12 bases between. This CDR3 has 12 amino acids.

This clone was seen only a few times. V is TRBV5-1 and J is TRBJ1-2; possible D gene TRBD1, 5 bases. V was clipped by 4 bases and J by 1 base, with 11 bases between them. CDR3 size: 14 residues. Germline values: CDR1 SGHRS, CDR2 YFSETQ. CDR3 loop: CASSASGFNYGYTF. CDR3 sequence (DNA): TGCGCCAGCAGCGCTTCAGGGTTTAACTATGGCTACACCTTC.

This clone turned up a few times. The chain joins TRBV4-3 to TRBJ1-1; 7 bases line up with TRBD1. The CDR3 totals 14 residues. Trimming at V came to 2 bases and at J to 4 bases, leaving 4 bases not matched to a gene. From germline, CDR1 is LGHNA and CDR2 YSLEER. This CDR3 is CASSQSDRATEAFF. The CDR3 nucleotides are TGCGCCAGCAGCCAAAGTGACAGGGCCACTGAAGCTTTCTTT.

Here the CDR3 DNA reads TGTGCCTGGAGTGTCGGGGTTCAGAACACTGAAGCTTTCTTT. Residues: CAWSVGVQNTEAFF. V usage is TRBV30 and J usage is TRBJ1-1; D unclear. This CDR3 has 14 amino acids. Deletions cut 0 bases from V and 1 base from J, with 9 bases between. The V gene's germline CDR1 is GTSNPN and CDR2 SVGIG (reference sequence). Full variable domain (missing parts from reference TRBV30 and TRBJ1-1): SQTIHQWPATLVQPVGSPLSLECTVEGTSNPNLYWYRQAAGRGLQLLFYSVGIGQISSEVPQNLSASRPQDRQFILSSKKLLLSDSGFYLCAWSVGVQNTEAFFGQGTRLTVV.

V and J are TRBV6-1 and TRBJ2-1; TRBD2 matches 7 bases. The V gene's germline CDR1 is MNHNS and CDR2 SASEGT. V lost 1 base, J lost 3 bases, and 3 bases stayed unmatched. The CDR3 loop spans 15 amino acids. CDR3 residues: CASSEGGRGYNEQFF. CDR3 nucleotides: TGTGCCAGCAGTGAAGGAGGGAGGGGCTACAATGAGCAGTTCTTC.

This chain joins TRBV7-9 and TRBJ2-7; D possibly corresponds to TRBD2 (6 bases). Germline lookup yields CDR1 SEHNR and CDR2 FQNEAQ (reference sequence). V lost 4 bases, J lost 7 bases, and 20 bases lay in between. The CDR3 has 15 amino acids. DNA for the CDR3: TGTGCCAGCAGCTCGTACTTACTAGCCCCAGGGGAGCAGTACTTC. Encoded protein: CASSSYLLAPGEQYF.

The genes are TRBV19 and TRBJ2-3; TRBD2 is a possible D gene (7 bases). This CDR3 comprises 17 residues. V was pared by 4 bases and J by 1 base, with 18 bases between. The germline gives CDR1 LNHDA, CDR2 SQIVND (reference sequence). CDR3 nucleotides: TGTGCCAGTAGTAACCCCTGGAGGGAGGGGGGCACAGATACGCAGTATTTT. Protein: CASSNPWREGGTDTQYF.

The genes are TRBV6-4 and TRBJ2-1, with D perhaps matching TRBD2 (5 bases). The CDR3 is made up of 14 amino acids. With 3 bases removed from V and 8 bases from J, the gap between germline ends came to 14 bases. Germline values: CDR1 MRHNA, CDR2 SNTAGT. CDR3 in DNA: TGTGCCAGCAGTGAAAGCGGAGGCTGGGATGAGCAGTTCTTC. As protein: CASSESGGWDEQFF.

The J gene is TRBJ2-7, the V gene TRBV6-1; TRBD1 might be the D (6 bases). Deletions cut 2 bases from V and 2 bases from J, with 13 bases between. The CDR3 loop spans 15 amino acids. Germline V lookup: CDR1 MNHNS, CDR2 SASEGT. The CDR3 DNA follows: TGTGCCAGCAGTGAACCCGGACAGTTCGCCTACGAGCAGTACTTC. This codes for CASSEPGQFAYEQYF.

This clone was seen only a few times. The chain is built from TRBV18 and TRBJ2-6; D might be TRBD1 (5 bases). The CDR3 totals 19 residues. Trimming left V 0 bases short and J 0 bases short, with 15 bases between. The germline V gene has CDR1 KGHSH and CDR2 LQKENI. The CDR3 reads CASSPPWGAILSGANVLTF. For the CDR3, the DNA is TGTGCCAGCTCACCACCGTGGGGCGCGATCCTCTCTGGGGCCAACGTCCTGACTTTC.

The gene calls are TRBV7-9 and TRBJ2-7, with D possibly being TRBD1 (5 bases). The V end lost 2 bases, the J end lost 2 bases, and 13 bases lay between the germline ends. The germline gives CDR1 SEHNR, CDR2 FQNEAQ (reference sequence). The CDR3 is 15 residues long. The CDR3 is CASSLTQGSPYEQYF. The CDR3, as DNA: TGTGCCAGCAGCTTAACCCAGGGTAGTCCCTACGAGCAGTACTTC.

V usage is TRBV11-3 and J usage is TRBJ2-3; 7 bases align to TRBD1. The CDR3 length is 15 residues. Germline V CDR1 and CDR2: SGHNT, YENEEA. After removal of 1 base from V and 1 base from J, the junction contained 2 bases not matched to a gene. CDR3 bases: TGTGCCAGCAGCTTAGGACAGGGCGGCACAGATACGCAGTATTTT. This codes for CASSLGQGGTDTQYF. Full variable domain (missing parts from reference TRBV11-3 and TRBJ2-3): EAGVVQSPRYKIIEKKQPVAFWCNPISGHNTLYWYLQNLGQGPELLIRYENEEAVDDSQLPKDRFSAERLKGVDSTLKIQPAELGDSAVYLCASSLGQGGTDTQYFGPGTRLTVL.

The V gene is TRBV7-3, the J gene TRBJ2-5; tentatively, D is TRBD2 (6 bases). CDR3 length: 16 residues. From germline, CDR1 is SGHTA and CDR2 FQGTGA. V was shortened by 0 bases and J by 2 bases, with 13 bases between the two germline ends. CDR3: CASSLTGTLIQETQYF. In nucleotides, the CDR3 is TGTGCCAGCAGCTTAACGGGGACTCTTATTCAAGAGACCCAGTACTTC.

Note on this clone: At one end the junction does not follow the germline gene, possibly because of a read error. The CDR3 loop is CASRYSGTEHEKLFF. As DNA, the CDR3 is TGTGCCAGCAGATACTCTGGGACAGAACATGAAAAACTGTTTTTT. The chain carries TRBV6-5 and TRBJ1-4, with 7 bases identical to TRBD1. Germline V CDR1 and CDR2: MNHEY, SVGAGI. CDR3 size: 15 residues.

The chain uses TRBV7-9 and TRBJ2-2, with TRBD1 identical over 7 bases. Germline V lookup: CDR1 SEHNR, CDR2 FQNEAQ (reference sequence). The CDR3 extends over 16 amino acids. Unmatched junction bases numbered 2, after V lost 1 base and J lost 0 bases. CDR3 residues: CASSLETGPNTGELFF. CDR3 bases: TGTGCCAGCAGCTTAGAGACAGGGCCGAACACCGGGGAGCTGTTTTTT.

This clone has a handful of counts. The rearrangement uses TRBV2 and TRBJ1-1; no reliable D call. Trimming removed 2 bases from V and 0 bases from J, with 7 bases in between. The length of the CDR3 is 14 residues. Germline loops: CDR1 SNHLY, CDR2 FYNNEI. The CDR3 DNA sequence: TGTGCCAGCAGTGAATCGGAGGTGAACACTGAAGCTTTCTTT. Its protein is CASSESEVNTEAFF.

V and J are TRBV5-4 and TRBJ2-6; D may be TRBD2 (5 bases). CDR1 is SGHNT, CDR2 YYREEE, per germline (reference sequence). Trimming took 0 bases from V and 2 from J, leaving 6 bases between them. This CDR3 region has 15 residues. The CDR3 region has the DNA TGTGCCAGCAGCTTGGACGGGGCTGGGGCCAACGTCCTGACTTTC. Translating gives CASSLDGAGANVLTF.

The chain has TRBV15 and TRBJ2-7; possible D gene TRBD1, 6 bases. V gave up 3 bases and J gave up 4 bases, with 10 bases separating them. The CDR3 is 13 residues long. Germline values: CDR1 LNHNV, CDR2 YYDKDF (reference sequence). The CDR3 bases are TGTGCCACCAGCAGCACAGGGTGGTACGAGCAGTACTTC. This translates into CATSSTGWYEQYF.

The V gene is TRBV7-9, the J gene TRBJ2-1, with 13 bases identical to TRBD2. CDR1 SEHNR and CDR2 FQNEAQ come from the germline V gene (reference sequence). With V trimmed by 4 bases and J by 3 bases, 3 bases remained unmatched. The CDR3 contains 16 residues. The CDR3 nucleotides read TGTGCCAGCAGCTGGACTAGCGGGAGTTTCTACAATGAGCAGTTCTTC. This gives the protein CASSWTSGSFYNEQFF.